This TCR beta chain appears in the sequencing data of a study of T cell repertoires in cytomegalovirus infection. TCRdb reprocessed the reads with MiXCR, giving one entry per CDR3 protein. The sample contains hundreds of thousands of distinct CDR3 sequences, roughly 30% of which appear only once. Worth noting for this clonotype: Its antigen is unidentified.

Germline V gene data show CDR1 as ENHRY and CDR2 as SYGVKD. The germline V and J ends were trimmed by 4 bases and 4 bases, with 11 bases remaining between them. This CDR3 contains 14 residues. This clonotype originated in a human donor in good health (CMV status not recorded). Some clones in this sample may be carry-over from other donors' samples. The V call is TRBV10-3, the J call TRBJ2-1, with D perhaps TRBD1 (6 bases). This material consisted of cultured CD8+ T cells from PBMCs, taken from culture after CMV antigen stimulation. CDR3 in amino acids: CAISGTATYNEQFF. The DNA of the CDR3 is TGTGCCATCAGTGGGACAGCGACTTACAATGAGCAGTTCTTC.